The sequence of this T cell receptor (beta chain) was determined in a study of breast tumors, draining lymph nodes, adjacent tissues. Study findings and constraints: Compared with lymph nodes, tumors were less diverse; compared with nontumor tissue, more.

V was clipped by 0 bases and J by 4 bases; unmatched bases: 8. Germline-derived CDR1 and CDR2 are DFQATT and SNEGSKA (reference sequence). This CDR3 has 15 amino acids. Regarding this clonotype: The antigen remains undetermined.

Each CDR3 protein is one row after TCRdb ran MiXCR on the multiplex PCR reads. The profile shows some 31,000 distinct CDR3 sequences, over 55% of them singletons. The specimen sequenced was breast tumor tissue. The chain is built from TRBV20-1 and TRBJ1-2, with 7 bases matching TRBD1. The TCR sequence derives from a female donor with breast cancer. Some clones in this sample may be carry-over from other donors' samples. The CDR3 sequence is CSARDLRDSSYGYTF. The CDR3 DNA reads as TGCAGTGCTAGAGACCTCCGGGACAGTAGCTATGGCTACACCTTC.